A single sample gave rise to the 16 T cell receptor beta chains below, sequenced in a study of HIV-infected patients and healthy controls. Whole blood was used without fractionation, so all unsorted peripheral T cells were included. cDNA was made from around 0.45 ug RNA using alpha and beta constant primers. Using multiplexing indices, alpha and beta chain libraries were generated apart by chain-specific third strand synthesis. Via MiXCR, TCRdb re-called the 5' RACE reads, giving one row per CDR3 protein. The table shows 17,000 or so distinct CDR3 sequences, with about 5% occurring only once. Sequenced input: blood. The receptors were gathered from an adult in good health.

Many counts were recorded for this clonotype. V gene TRBV9 combines with J gene TRBJ2-1; D gene unclear. Trimming pared 0 bases from V and 0 bases from J, leaving 10 bases between. The CDR3 extends over 16 amino acids. Germline CDR1 SGDLS, CDR2 YYNGEE. For the CDR3, the DNA is TGTGCCAGCAGCGTAGTGAGTGGAAACTCCTACAATGAGCAGTTCTTC. Translating it yields CASSVVSGNSYNEQFF.

At least ten counts were recorded for this clonotype. This chain links TRBV9 with TRBJ2-3; TRBD1 or TRBD2 may be the D gene (6 bases each). Trimming left V 5 bases short and J 2 bases short, with 21 bases between. Per the germline V gene, CDR1 is SGDLS and CDR2 is YYNGEE. This CDR3 comprises 17 residues. CDR3 loop: CASSLPGGETNTDTQYF. The CDR3 nucleotides read TGTGCCAGCAGTCTACCCGGGGGCGAGACAAACACAGATACGCAGTATTTT.

This clonotype was detected many times. The gene calls are TRBV19 and TRBJ2-3; D possibly corresponds to TRBD2 (6 bases). The V and J ends lost 3 bases and 5 bases respectively, with 18 bases between them. There are 16 residues in the CDR3. Germline loops: CDR1 LNHDA, CDR2 SQIVND (reference sequence). This CDR3 is CASSIEASVGGDTQYF. CDR3 coding DNA: TGTGCCAGTAGTATCGAGGCTAGCGTCGGAGGAGATACGCAGTATTTT.

The V call is TRBV2, the J call TRBJ2-5; possible D gene TRBD1, 5 bases. V was clipped by 2 bases and J by 5 bases, with 15 bases between them. CDR3 length: 15 amino acids. The germline V gene encodes CDR1 SNHLY and CDR2 FYNNEI. CDR3 sequence reads: CASSERGSSRETQYF. In DNA, the CDR3 is TGTGCCAGCAGTGAAAGGGGTAGCTCTCGGGAGACCCAGTACTTC.

This clonotype was picked up many times. This chain uses TRBV30 with TRBJ1-1; TRBD1 agrees at 8 bases. The CDR3 runs 13 residues. V trimming: 6 bases; J trimming: 3 bases; junction bases outside the gene matches: 6. Germline values: CDR1 GTSNPN, CDR2 SVGIG (reference sequence). The CDR3 spells CACSQGEHTEAFF. The DNA for the CDR3 is TGTGCCTGCTCACAGGGGGAGCACACTGAAGCTTTCTTT.

This clonotype showed up many times. V usage is TRBV6-5 and J usage is TRBJ2-5; the D is unclear. The V end lost 5 bases, the J end lost 1 base, and 14 bases lay between the germline ends. The germline V gene has CDR1 MNHEY and CDR2 SVGAGI. The CDR3 totals 15 residues. DNA for the CDR3: TGTGCCAGCAGTGATCTGGCGATCTTCCAAGAGACCCAGTACTTC. Amino acids: CASSDLAIFQETQYF.

This clonotype was counted ten times or more. The CDR3 loop reads CAWSRELGDGYTF. The CDR3 nucleotides are TGTGCCTGGAGTAGGGAGCTTGGCGATGGCTACACCTTC. The V call is TRBV30, the J call TRBJ1-2; the D is unclear. Germline-derived CDR1 and CDR2 are GTSNPN and SVGIG (reference sequence). This CDR3 has 13 amino acids. Between the trimmed V and J ends, which lost 2 bases and 6 bases, there was a span of 13 bases.

This clonotype has at least ten counts. The CDR3 loop is CASGDRLAEQFF. For the CDR3, the DNA is TGTGCCAGCGGGGACAGGCTAGCTGAGCAGTTCTTC. The J gene is TRBJ2-1, the V gene TRBV28, with 8 positions matching TRBD1. Germline-derived CDR1 and CDR2 are MDHEN and SYDVKM. V dropped 8 bases and J dropped 9; count of bases not matched to a gene: 6. The CDR3 covers 12 residues.

This clonotype is termed medium-sized. V is TRBV28 and J is TRBJ1-1; D possibly corresponds to TRBD1 (5 bases). The CDR3 sequence is 14 residues long. V dropped 4 bases and J dropped 1 base, with 10 bases sitting between them. Germline V gene lookup returns CDR1 MDHEN and CDR2 SYDVKM. CDR3 DNA sequence: TGTGCCAGCAGTTCCGGGACGACGAACACTGAAGCTTTCTTT. Its protein product is CASSSGTTNTEAFF.

This clonotype has ten or more counts. V gene TRBV27 combines with J gene TRBJ1-1, with 10 bases matching TRBD1. The CDR3 length is 17 residues. Germline CDR1 is MNHEY and CDR2 is SMNVEV (reference sequence). V shed 4 bases and J 2 bases; nucleotides not matched to a gene: 10. This CDR3 is CASSYDRGRGINTEAFF. In DNA, the CDR3 is TGTGCCAGCAGTTACGACAGGGGGCGCGGGATTAACACTGAAGCTTTCTTT.

This clonotype is medium-sized. The rearrangement uses TRBV7-2 and TRBJ2-1; no reliable D call. Trimming left V 5 bases short and J 5 bases short, with 4 bases between. CDR1 and CDR2 from the germline V gene are SGHTA and FQGNSA. The CDR3 spans 11 residues. Here the CDR3 DNA reads TGTGCCAGCAGCCAAGACAATGAGCAGTTCTTC. It encodes CASSQDNEQFF. Looking up the rest from reference TRBV7-2 and TRBJ2-1 gives the full variable domain: GAGVSQSPSNKVTEKGKDVELRCDPISGHTALYWYRQSLGQGLEFLIYFQGNSAPDKSGLPSDRFSAERTGGSVSTLTIQRTQQEDSAVYLCASSQDNEQFFGPGTRLTVL.

Ten or more counts support this clonotype. Here the CDR3 reads CASSLAVGLGHSNQPQHF. CDR3 coding DNA: TGTGCCAGCAGCTTGGCCGTGGGGTTGGGGCATAGCAATCAGCCCCAGCATTTT. The rearrangement joins TRBV5-6 to TRBJ1-5; tentatively, D is TRBD1 (5 bases). The V gene's germline CDR1 is SGHDT and CDR2 YYEEEE. Trimming left V 0 bases short and J 0 bases short, with 16 bases between. CDR3 length equals 18 residues. The complete variable domain, with remaining parts taken from reference TRBV5-6 and TRBJ1-5, reads DAGVTQSPTHLIKTRGQQVTLRCSPKSGHDTVSWYQQALGQGPQFIFQYYEEEERQRGNFPDRFSGHQFPNYSSELNVNALLLGDSALYLCASSLAVGLGHSNQPQHFGDGTRLSIL.

This clonotype was recorded a few times. The genes are TRBV7-2 and TRBJ2-3; D call uncertain. The germline gives CDR1 SGHTA, CDR2 FQGNSA. V was pared by 1 base and J by 6 bases, with 11 bases between. The CDR3 extends over 14 amino acids. CDR3 residues: CASSLGLVWDTQYF. The CDR3 DNA is TGTGCCAGCAGCTTAGGATTAGTATGGGATACGCAGTATTTT.

This clonotype was counted at least ten times. The rearrangement links TRBV6-1 to TRBJ2-6, with D possibly being TRBD1 (5 bases). Germline loops: CDR1 MNHNS, CDR2 SASEGT. The CDR3 has 16 amino acids. Deletions cut 7 bases from V and 4 bases from J, with 17 bases between. The CDR3 DNA is TGTGCCAGCAAGTTAGTTGGGGCAGCAGGGGCCAACGTCCTGACTTTC. The encoded protein is CASKLVGAAGANVLTF.

This sequence joins TRBV2 and TRBJ1-1; 8 nucleotides align to TRBD1. The CDR3 is 11 residues long. CDR1 SNHLY and CDR2 FYNNEI come from the germline V gene. Unmatched junction bases numbered 1, after V lost 10 bases and J lost 3 bases. CDR3 residues: CATDRDTEAFF. For the CDR3, the DNA is TGTGCCACGGACAGGGACACTGAAGCTTTCTTT.

This clonotype was seen at least ten times. The V gene is TRBV19, the J gene TRBJ2-1; 8 bases are shared with TRBD2. Per the germline V gene, CDR1 is LNHDA and CDR2 is SQIVND (reference sequence). J gave up 2 bases and V 3 bases, and 0 bases lay outside the gene matches. This CDR3 is built from 14 residues. The CDR3 DNA reads TGTGCCAGTAGTATCGGGGGGGCCTACAATGAGCAGTTCTTC. This gives the protein CASSIGGAYNEQFF.